The 12 T cell receptor beta chains listed next were all sequenced from one sample in a study of cytomegalovirus exposure and HLA in healthy donors. The PCR made use of 60 Vbeta and 13 Jbeta primers. Assay: immunoSEQ multiplex PCR; the TCRdb copy retains only in-frame clones and omits some. The table includes around 140,000 clones, around 73% detected once. The sequenced material came from PBMCs. These receptors were obtained from a woman aged 18 to 35 in good health and CMV-seronegative.

The V gene is TRBV29-1, the J gene TRBJ2-3; a possible D gene is TRBD2 (7 bases). There are 15 residues in the CDR3. V lost 4 bases and J 5 bases, leaving 19 bases between the germline ends. Germline V gives CDR1 SQVTM, CDR2 ANQGSEA. CDR3 amino acids: CSVGRGAPKRDTQYF. In DNA, the CDR3 is TGCAGCGTTGGTCGGGGGGCCCCTAAGCGAGATACGCAGTATTTT.

The rearrangement links TRBV4-3 to TRBJ2-1; 9 nucleotides line up with TRBD2. Trimming removed 1 base from V and 7 bases from J; junction bases left unmatched: 5. This CDR3 spans 15 amino acids. Germline CDR1 LGHNA, CDR2 YSLEER. In nucleotides, the CDR3 is TGCGCCAGCAGCCAAGGGATTAGCGGGGGTAATGAGCAGTTCTTC. It translates to CASSQGISGGNEQFF.

This clone was observed a few times. The rearrangement links TRBV5-1 to TRBJ2-5, with D tentatively TRBD1 (5 bases). Germline V gene lookup returns CDR1 SGHRS and CDR2 YFSETQ. The CDR3 is 13 residues long. Trimming cost V 5 bases and J 2 bases, with 10 bases left between them. The chain's CDR3 is CASRQDPQETQYF. DNA of the CDR3: TGCGCCAGCAGACAGGACCCGCAAGAGACCCAGTACTTC.

The rearrangement joins TRBV5-5 to TRBJ1-1; D not resolved. The CDR3 runs to 17 residues. From germline, CDR1 is SGHKS and CDR2 YYEKEE (reference sequence). The V end was cut by 4 bases, the J end by 0 bases, with 19 bases between. The CDR3 sequence is CASSGDLRQTLNTEAFF. In DNA, the CDR3 is TGTGCCAGCAGCGGTGACCTGAGGCAGACCCTGAACACTGAAGCTTTCTTT.

The CDR3 DNA reads TGTGCCAGCAGCCTGGGGCTAGCGTCGAACACCGGGGAGCTGTTTTTT. Translating it yields CASSLGLASNTGELFF. The rearrangement joins TRBV5-6 to TRBJ2-2; possibly TRBD2 for D (6 bases). Germline CDR1 reads SGHDT; CDR2 reads YYEEEE. The CDR3 runs to 16 residues. V was trimmed by 4 bases and J by 0 bases, leaving 13 bases between them.

This chain uses TRBV19 with TRBJ2-7, with 8 bases fitting TRBD1. The CDR3 extends over 16 amino acids. With V trimmed by 4 bases and J by 3 bases, 11 bases remained unmatched. Germline lookup yields CDR1 LNHDA and CDR2 SQIVND (reference sequence). The CDR3 here is CASSTRGTGWIYEQYF. The DNA for the CDR3 is TGTGCCAGTAGTACCCGGGGGACAGGTTGGATCTACGAGCAGTACTTC.

The rearrangement links TRBV4-3 to TRBJ1-6; D possibly corresponds to TRBD1 (5 bases). The germline V gene encodes CDR1 LGHNA and CDR2 YSLEER. The CDR3 runs to 16 residues. Trimming cost V 0 bases and J 2 bases, with 8 bases left between them. The CDR3 sequence is CASSQDRQTYNSPLHF. In DNA, the CDR3 is TGCGCCAGCAGCCAAGATAGACAGACCTATAATTCACCCCTCCACTTT.

The chain combines TRBV10-3 with TRBJ2-2; TRBD1 aligns across 9 bases. CDR3 length: 18 residues. V was clipped by 5 bases and J by 4 bases; unmatched bases: 14. Germline lookup yields CDR1 ENHRY and CDR2 SYGVKD. CDR3 protein: CAISNSGTGYLGTGELFF. As DNA, the CDR3 is TGTGCCATCAGTAATTCCGGGACAGGGTATCTCGGCACCGGGGAGCTGTTTTTT.

This clone was detected a few times. In DNA form, the CDR3 reads TGTGCCACCATAGCACAGGGCGCAACTAATGAAAAACTGTTTTTT. This encodes CATIAQGATNEKLFF. This sequence joins TRBV15 and TRBJ1-4; weak D call: TRBD1 (6 bases). This CDR3 contains 15 residues. Between the trimmed V and J ends, which lost 7 bases and 0 bases, there was a span of 12 bases. CDR1 and CDR2 (germline): LNHNV, YYDKDF (reference sequence).

Written as DNA, the CDR3 is TGTGCCAGCAGCTTGAGGTCTGGTCCATGGCATTTT. This codes for CASSLRSGPWHF. The chain uses TRBV7-9 and TRBJ1-5; no clear D gene. CDR3 length: 12 amino acids. CDR1 is SEHNR, CDR2 FQNEAQ, per germline (reference sequence). Trimming took off 3 bases at V and 15 bases at J, with 15 bases between the two ends.

In this sample, this clone turned up once. The chain recombines TRBV13 with TRBJ2-3, with 8 bases identical to TRBD2. The CDR3 spans 18 residues. With 3 bases clipped from V and 5 bases from J, the junction kept 16 bases outside the gene matches. The germline V gene has CDR1 PRHDT and CDR2 FYEKMQ (reference sequence). The CDR3 bases are TGTGCCAGCAGCTTTGGGGCCCGGGGGGGGGCCTGGGGAGATACGCAGTATTTT. Its translation is CASSFGARGGAWGDTQYF.

This clone turned up a few times. The chain is built from TRBV5-4 and TRBJ2-7, with 11 bases identical to TRBD2. There are 14 residues in the CDR3. The junction had 3 bases not matched to a gene; V was cut back by 3 bases and J by 4 bases. Germline V lookup: CDR1 SGHNT, CDR2 YYREEE (reference sequence). CDR3 DNA sequence: TGTGCCAGCAGCTCGGGACTAGCGGAATACGAGCAGTACTTC. Translated: CASSSGLAEYEQYF.